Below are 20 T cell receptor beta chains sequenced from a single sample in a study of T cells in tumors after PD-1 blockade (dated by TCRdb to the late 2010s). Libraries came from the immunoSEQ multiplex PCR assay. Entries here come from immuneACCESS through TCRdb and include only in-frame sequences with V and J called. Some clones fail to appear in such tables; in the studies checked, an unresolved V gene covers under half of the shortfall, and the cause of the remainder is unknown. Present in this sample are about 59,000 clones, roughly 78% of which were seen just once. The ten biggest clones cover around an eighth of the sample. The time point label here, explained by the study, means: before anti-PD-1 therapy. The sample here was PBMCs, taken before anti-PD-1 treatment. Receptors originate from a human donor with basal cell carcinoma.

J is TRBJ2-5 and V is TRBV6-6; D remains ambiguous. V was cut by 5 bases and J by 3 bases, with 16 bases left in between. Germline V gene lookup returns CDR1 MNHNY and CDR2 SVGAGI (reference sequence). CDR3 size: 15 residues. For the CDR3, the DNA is TGTGCCAGCAGTCAGACCTTGGGTATGAAAGAGACCCAGTACTTC. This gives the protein CASSQTLGMKETQYF.

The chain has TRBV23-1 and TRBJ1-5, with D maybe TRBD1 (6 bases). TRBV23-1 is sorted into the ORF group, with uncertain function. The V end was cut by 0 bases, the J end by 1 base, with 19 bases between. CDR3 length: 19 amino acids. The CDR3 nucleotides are TGCGCCAGCAGTCAATCCCCTGCGGGTAGGGGGAGAAGCAATCAGCCCCAGCATTTT. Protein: CASSQSPAGRGRSNQPQHF.

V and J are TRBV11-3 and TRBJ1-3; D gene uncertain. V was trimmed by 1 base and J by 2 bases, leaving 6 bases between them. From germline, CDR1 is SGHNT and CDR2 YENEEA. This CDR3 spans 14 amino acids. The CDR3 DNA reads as TGTGCCAGCAGCTTAGGAGGCACTGGAAACACCATATATTTT. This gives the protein CASSLGGTGNTIYF.

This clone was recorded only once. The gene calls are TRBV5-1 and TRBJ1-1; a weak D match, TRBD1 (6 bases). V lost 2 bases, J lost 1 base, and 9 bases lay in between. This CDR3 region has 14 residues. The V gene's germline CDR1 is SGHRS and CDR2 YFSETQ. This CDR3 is CASSLAGANTEAFF. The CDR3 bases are TGCGCCAGCAGCTTAGCGGGGGCGAACACTGAAGCTTTCTTT.

The CDR3: CASSRTSGGGPYEQYF. In DNA form, the CDR3 reads TGTGCCAGCAGCCGAACTAGCGGGGGGGGGCCCTACGAGCAGTACTTC. The chain carries TRBV9 and TRBJ2-7; 13 bases map to TRBD2. CDR1 and CDR2 (germline): SGDLS, YYNGEE. The ends lost 4 bases at V and 2 bases at J; junction bases unmatched: 6. There are 16 residues in the CDR3.

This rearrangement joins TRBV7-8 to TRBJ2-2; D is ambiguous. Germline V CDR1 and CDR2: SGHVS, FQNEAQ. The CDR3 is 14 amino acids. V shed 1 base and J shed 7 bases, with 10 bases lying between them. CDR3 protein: CASSLGPSNGELFF. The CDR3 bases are TGTGCCAGCAGCTTAGGGCCTTCCAACGGGGAGCTGTTTTTT.

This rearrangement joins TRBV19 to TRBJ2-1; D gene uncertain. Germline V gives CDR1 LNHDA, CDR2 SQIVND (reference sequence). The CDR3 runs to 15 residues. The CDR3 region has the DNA TGTGCAGCCACCGGGTCCAAGTCAAGGTACAATGAGCAGTTCTTC. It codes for CAATGSKSRYNEQFF.

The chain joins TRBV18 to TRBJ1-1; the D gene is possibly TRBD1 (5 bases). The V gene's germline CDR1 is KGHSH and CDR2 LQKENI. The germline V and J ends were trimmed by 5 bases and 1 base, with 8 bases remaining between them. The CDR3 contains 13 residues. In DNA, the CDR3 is TGTGCCAGCTCATTCGGACAGAACACTGAAGCTTTCTTT. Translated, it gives CASSFGQNTEAFF. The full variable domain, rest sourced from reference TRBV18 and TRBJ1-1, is NAGVMQNPRHLVRRRGQEARLRCSPMKGHSHVYWYRQLPEEGLKFMVYLQKENIIDESGMPKERFSAEFPKEGPSILRIQQVVRGDSAAYFCASSFGQNTEAFFGQGTRLTVV.

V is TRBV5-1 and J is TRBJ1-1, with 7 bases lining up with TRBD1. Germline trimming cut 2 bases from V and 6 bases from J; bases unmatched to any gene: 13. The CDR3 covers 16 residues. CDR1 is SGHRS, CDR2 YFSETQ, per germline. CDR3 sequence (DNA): TGCGCCAGCAGCTTCCAAAACAGGGGAAGCGTCGCTGAAGCTTTCTTT. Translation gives CASSFQNRGSVAEAFF. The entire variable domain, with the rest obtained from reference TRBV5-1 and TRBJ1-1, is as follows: KAGVTQTPRYLIKTRGQQVTLSCSPISGHRSVSWYQQTPGQGLQFLFEYFSETQRNKGNFPGRFSGRQFSNSRSEMNVSTLELGDSALYLCASSFQNRGSVAEAFFGQGTRLTVV.

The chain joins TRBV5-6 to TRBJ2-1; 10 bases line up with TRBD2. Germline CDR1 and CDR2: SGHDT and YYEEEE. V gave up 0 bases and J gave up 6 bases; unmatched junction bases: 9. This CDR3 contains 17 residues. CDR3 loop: CASSLELAGGRGNEQFF. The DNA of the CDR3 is TGTGCCAGCAGCTTGGAGTTAGCGGGGGGCCGGGGCAATGAGCAGTTCTTC. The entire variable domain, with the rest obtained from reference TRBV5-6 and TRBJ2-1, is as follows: DAGVTQSPTHLIKTRGQQVTLRCSPKSGHDTVSWYQQALGQGPQFIFQYYEEEERQRGNFPDRFSGHQFPNYSSELNVNALLLGDSALYLCASSLELAGGRGNEQFFGPGTRLTVL.

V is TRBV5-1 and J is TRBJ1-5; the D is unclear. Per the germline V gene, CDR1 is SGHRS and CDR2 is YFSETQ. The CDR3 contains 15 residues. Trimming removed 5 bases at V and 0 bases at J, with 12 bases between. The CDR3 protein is CASRPPIDSNQPQHF. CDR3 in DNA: TGCGCCAGCAGACCACCAATTGATAGCAATCAGCCCCAGCATTTT. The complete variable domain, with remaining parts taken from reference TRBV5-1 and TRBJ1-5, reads KAGVTQTPRYLIKTRGQQVTLSCSPISGHRSVSWYQQTPGQGLQFLFEYFSETQRNKGNFPGRFSGRQFSNSRSEMNVSTLELGDSALYLCASRPPIDSNQPQHFGDGTRLSIL.

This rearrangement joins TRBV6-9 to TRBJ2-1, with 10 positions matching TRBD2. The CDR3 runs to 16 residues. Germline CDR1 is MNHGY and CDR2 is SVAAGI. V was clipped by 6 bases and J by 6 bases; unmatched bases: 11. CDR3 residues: CASSPGPSGGCNEQFF. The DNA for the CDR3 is TGTGCCAGCAGCCCCGGTCCTAGCGGGGGCTGCAATGAGCAGTTCTTC.

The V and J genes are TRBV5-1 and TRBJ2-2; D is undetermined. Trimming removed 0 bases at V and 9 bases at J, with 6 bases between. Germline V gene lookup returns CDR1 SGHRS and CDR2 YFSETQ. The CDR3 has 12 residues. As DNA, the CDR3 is TGCGCCAGCAGCTTGGTCCAGTGGGAGCTGTTTTTT. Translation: CASSLVQWELFF.

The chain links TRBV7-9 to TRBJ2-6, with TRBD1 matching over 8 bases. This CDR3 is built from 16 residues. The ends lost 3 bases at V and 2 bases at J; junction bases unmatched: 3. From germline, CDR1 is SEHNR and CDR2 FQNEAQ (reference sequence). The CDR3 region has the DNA TGTGCCAGCAGCTTGACAGGGGAGCCTGGGGCCAACGTCCTGACTTTC. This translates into CASSLTGEPGANVLTF.

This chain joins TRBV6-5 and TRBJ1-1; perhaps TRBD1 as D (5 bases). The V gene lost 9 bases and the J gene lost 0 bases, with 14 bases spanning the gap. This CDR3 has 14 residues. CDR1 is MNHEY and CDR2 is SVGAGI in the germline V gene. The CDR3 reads CASIDPGLNTEAFF. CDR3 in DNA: TGTGCCAGTATAGACCCAGGGCTGAACACTGAAGCTTTCTTT.

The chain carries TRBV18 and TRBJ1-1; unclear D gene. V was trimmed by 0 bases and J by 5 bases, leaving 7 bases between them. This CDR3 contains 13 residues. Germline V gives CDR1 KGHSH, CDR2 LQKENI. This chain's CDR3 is CASSPPIGTEAFF. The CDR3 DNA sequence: TGTGCCAGCTCACCACCGATCGGGACTGAAGCTTTCTTT.

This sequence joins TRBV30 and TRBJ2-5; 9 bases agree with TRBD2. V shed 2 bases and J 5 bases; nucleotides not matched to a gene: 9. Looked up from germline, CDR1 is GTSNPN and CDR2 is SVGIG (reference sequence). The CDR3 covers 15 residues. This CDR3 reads CAWSRGGGARETQYF. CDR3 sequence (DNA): TGTGCCTGGAGTCGGGGCGGGGGGGCCCGCGAGACCCAGTACTTC.

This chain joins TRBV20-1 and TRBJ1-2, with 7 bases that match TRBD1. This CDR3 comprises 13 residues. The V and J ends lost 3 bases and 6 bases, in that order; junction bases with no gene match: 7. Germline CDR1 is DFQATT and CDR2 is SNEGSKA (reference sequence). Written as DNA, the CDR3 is TGCAGTGCTAGTCGACAGGGTTTCGATGGCTACACCTTC. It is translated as CSASRQGFDGYTF.

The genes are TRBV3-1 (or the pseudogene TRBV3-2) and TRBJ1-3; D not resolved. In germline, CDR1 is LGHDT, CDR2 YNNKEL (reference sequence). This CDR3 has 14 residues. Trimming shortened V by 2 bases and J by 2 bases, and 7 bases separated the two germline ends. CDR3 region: CASSQNGAGNTIYF. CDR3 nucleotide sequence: TGTGCCAGCAGCCAAAACGGCGCTGGAAACACCATATATTTT.

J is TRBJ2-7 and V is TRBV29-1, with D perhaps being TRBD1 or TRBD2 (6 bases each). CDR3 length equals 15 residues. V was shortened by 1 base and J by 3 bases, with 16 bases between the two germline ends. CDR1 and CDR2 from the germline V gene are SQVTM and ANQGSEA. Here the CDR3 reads CSVEGAGGRNYEQYF. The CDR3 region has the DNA TGCAGCGTTGAAGGGGCTGGGGGGCGAAACTACGAGCAGTACTTC.